The 6 T cell receptor beta chains below all came from one sample that was sequenced in a study of cytomegalovirus exposure and HLA in healthy donors. The PCR was carried out with 60 Vbeta primers and 13 Jbeta primers. This table comes from immunoSEQ multiplex PCR, and its TCRdb copy is limited to in-frame clones, with some not included. The table includes 80,000 or so clones, 74% detected once. The sample was PBMCs. Source of these receptors: a man younger than 45 in good health and CMV-seropositive.

CDR3 in DNA: TGTGCCACCAGCAGAGATGAGGATACCCAGTACTTC. Translation gives CATSRDEDTQYF. This chain connects TRBV15 to TRBJ2-5; D uncertain. V lost 0 bases and J 8 bases, leaving 7 bases between the germline ends. Germline V gene lookup returns CDR1 LNHNV and CDR2 YYDKDF (reference sequence). The CDR3 is 12 residues long.

This clone was recorded once. The J gene is TRBJ1-6, the V gene TRBV6-6, with D hard to call. Germline CDR1 and CDR2: MNHNY and SVGAGI (reference sequence). The CDR3 is 14 amino acids. Trimming took 0 bases from V and 10 from J, leaving 10 bases between them. CDR3 amino acids: CASSYSLEGSPLHF. The CDR3 DNA follows: TGTGCCAGCAGTTACTCTTTGGAGGGCTCACCCCTCCACTTT.

The CDR3 sequence: CASSLGTGGFTDTQYF. DNA of the CDR3: TGTGCCAGCAGCCTGGGGACAGGGGGATTCACAGATACGCAGTATTTT. This chain joins TRBV5-4 and TRBJ2-3; 11 bases agree with TRBD1. V was pared by 4 bases and J by 2 bases, with 6 bases of the junction left unmatched. This CDR3 is built from 16 residues. Per the germline V gene, CDR1 is SGHNT and CDR2 is YYREEE (reference sequence).

In its sample, this clone was seen a few times. The chain joins TRBV30 to TRBJ1-2; the match to TRBD1 covers 9 bases. The CDR3 contains 15 residues. The germline V gene has CDR1 GTSNPN and CDR2 SVGIG (reference sequence). V was pared by 1 base and J by 1 base, with 4 bases of the junction left unmatched. The CDR3 sequence is CAWSAPTGGNYGYTF. The DNA for the CDR3 is TGTGCCTGGAGTGCCCCGACAGGGGGTAACTATGGCTACACCTTC.

This chain links TRBV7-9 with TRBJ2-1; 11 nucleotides match TRBD2. The V and J ends lost 4 bases and 9 bases, in that order; junction bases with no gene match: 8. Germline CDR1 SEHNR, CDR2 FQNEAQ (reference sequence). This CDR3 is built from 15 residues. The CDR3 DNA reads TGTGCCAGCAGCTCGCTACTAGCGGGAGCGACTGAGCAGTTCTTC. Amino acids: CASSSLLAGATEQFF.

The chain couples TRBV19 to TRBJ2-2; the D gene is possibly TRBD1 (5 bases). CDR3 length: 14 residues. The germline V gene has CDR1 LNHDA and CDR2 SQIVND (reference sequence). The V end lost 6 bases, the J end lost 4 bases, and 12 bases lay between the germline ends. CDR3: CASRDRSGTGELFF. DNA of the CDR3: TGTGCCAGTAGAGACAGATCGGGCACCGGGGAGCTGTTTTTT.